The subject of this entry is one T cell receptor beta chain. What it binds is not known. These data come from a study of shared clonotypes between healthy human individuals. Whole-study findings and limits: Only blood underwent sampling, and tissue repertoires likely differ.

Clones were read by immunoSEQ multiplex PCR, and TCRdb kept only the in-frame ones, dropping some. The sample carries about 510,000 clones, about 95% recorded once. J was trimmed by 0 bases and V by 5 bases; bases with no gene match: 16. Looked up from germline, CDR1 is SGHVS and CDR2 is FQNEAQ. The CDR3 contains 19 residues. Sequencing was done on a sample of naive CD4+ T cells sorted from blood. The subset was: CD45RA+ positively selected. The chain carries TRBV7-8 and TRBJ1-3; 7 nucleotides match TRBD1. The clonotype originates from a woman aged 25 to 45 in good health. CDR3 bases: TGTGCCAGCAGCCTGACCCCCCTCCGACAGGGCCGCTCTGGAAACACCATATATTTT. It specifies CASSLTPLRQGRSGNTIYF.